The following is a TCR beta chain sequence with its context. The target antigen is unknown. This sample stems from a study of T cells expressing NK-cell markers. Study information: Sorted T-cell subsets CD3+CD56+NKG2C+, CD3+CD56+NKG2C- and CD3+CD56-NKG2C+ were TCR beta-sequenced. The study's findings and limits: Similarly, these clonotypes led the CD3+CD56-NKG2C+ fraction as well in a few donors.

This CDR3 has 18 amino acids. Germline V lookup: CDR1 KGHDR, CDR2 SFDVKD. TCRdb derives one entry per CDR3 protein from the 5' RACE reads, leaving out DNA. This sample's clone table lists 350,000 to 450,000 distinct CDR3 sequences. This sequence was found in a man aged 18 to 70 in good health. The rearrangement uses TRBV24-1 and TRBJ2-1; TCRdb selects TRBD2, and the lack of DNA leaves this call unchecked. Sample: blood T cells: a sorted CD56 or NKG2C T cell subset, CD4+ or CD8+ T cells, or bulk PBMC T cells (not recorded which). The CDR3 reads CATSDLGLAGGVLNEQFF.